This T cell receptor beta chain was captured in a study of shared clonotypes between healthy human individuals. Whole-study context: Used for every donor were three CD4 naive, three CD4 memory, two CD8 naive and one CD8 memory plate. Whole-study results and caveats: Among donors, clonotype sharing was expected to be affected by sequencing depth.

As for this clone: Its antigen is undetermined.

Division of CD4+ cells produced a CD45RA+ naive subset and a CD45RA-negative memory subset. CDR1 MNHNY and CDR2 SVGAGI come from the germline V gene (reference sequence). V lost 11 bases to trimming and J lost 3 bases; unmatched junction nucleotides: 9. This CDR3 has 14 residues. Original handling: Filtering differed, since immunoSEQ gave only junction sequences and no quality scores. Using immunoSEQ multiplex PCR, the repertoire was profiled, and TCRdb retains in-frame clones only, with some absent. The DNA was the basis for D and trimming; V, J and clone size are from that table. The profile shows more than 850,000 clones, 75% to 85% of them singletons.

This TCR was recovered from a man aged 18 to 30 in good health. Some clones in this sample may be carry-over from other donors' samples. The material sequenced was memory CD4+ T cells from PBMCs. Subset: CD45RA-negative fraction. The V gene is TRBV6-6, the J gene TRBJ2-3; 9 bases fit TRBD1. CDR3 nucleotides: TGTGCCGTCAACACCGGGACAGGGACAGATACGCAGTATTTT. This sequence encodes CAVNTGTGTDTQYF.